A single sample is the source of the 14 T cell receptor beta chains below, sequenced in a study of identical twins listed by TCRdb under 2016. Receptor libraries were prepared by 5' RACE. TCRdb records Illumina HiSeq 2000 as the sequencer. TCRdb cleaned the public reads at Q25 with fastp, built clones with MiXCR and kept in-frame beta chains. Rows matching on CDR3 protein sequence are summarized as one entry with the most common DNA and genes. The sample data list about 810,000 distinct CDR3 sequences, and 12% of these were observed just once. The biggest ten clones account for about 1.6% of the sample. These same records also appear under a second study, on yellow fever vaccine responses in identical twins.

What was sequenced was PBMCs. All receptors come from a woman under 30 in good health.

The gene calls are TRBV4-1 and TRBJ2-1, with 12 bases that match TRBD2. V gave up 6 bases and J gave up 0 bases; unmatched junction bases: 12. The length of the CDR3 is 19 residues. CDR1 and CDR2 (germline): MGHRA, YSYEKL. The CDR3, as DNA: TGCGCCAGCAGTCCTAGCGGGGGGGCCGTTACCAGCTCCTACAATGAGCAGTTCTTC. It specifies CASSPSGGAVTSSYNEQFF.

V usage is TRBV7-9 and J usage is TRBJ1-6, with D tentatively TRBD1 (5 bases). This CDR3 comprises 17 residues. The V and J ends lost 3 bases and 8 bases respectively, with 20 bases between them. CDR1 SEHNR and CDR2 FQNEAQ come from the germline V gene (reference sequence). The CDR3 DNA reads TGTGCCAGCAGCTTCCGGTTGGGGCGAGAAGAGGATTCACCCCTCCACTTT. This sequence encodes CASSFRLGREEDSPLHF.

This chain joins TRBV29-1 and TRBJ2-3; D perhaps matches TRBD1 (6 bases). The germline V gene encodes CDR1 SQVTM and CDR2 ANQGSEA. CDR3 size: 13 residues. Trimming left V 8 bases short and J 2 bases short, with 14 bases between. The CDR3 protein is CSFRDNLTDTQYF. The CDR3 DNA sequence: TGCAGCTTTCGGGACAACCTCACAGATACGCAGTATTTT.

This clonotype was seen a few times. This chain uses TRBV6-1 with TRBJ2-4, with 14 positions matching TRBD2. The CDR3 loop spans 18 amino acids. Trimming removed 5 bases from V and 1 base from J; junction bases left unmatched: 7. Germline V gene sequence: CDR1 MNHNS, CDR2 SASEGT. CDR3 amino acids: CASSQTSGRAGAKNIQYF. In nucleotides, the CDR3 is TGTGCCAGCAGTCAGACTAGCGGGAGGGCCGGGGCCAAAAACATTCAGTACTTC.

The V and J genes are TRBV9 and TRBJ2-1; D ambiguous. This CDR3 has 14 amino acids. Germline V CDR1 and CDR2: SGDLS, YYNGEE. Trimming took off 3 bases at V and 6 bases at J, with 13 bases between the two ends. The CDR3 region is CASSAPQDGNEQFF. CDR3 DNA: TGTGCCAGCAGCGCCCCCCAGGACGGCAATGAGCAGTTCTTC.

The V call is TRBV7-2, the J call TRBJ2-5, with D perhaps assigned TRBD1 or TRBD2 (5 bases each). This CDR3 contains 14 residues. V shed 5 bases and J shed 3 bases, with 13 bases lying between them. Germline values: CDR1 SGHTA, CDR2 FQGNSA. For the CDR3, the DNA is TGTGCCAGCAGCCCACCCGGGGCGAAAGAGACCCAGTACTTC. This sequence encodes CASSPPGAKETQYF.

This clonotype was observed a handful of times. V gene TRBV2 combines with J gene TRBJ2-1; D is undetermined. Germline V lookup: CDR1 SNHLY, CDR2 FYNNEI. The CDR3 is 13 residues long. The germline V and J ends were trimmed by 6 bases and 2 bases, with 8 bases remaining between them. Here the CDR3 DNA reads TGTGCCAGCAGCCGGCCGACCTACAATGAGCAGTTCTTC. This gives the protein CASSRPTYNEQFF.

The chain uses TRBV7-9 and TRBJ2-7; D perhaps matches TRBD2 (5 bases). Trimming cost V 4 bases and J 3 bases, with 13 bases left between them. CDR3 length: 14 residues. Germline CDR1 SEHNR, CDR2 FQNEAQ (reference sequence). The CDR3 DNA reads TGTGCCAGCAGCTCGGAGGAGTCAATCTACGAGCAGTACTTC. Its protein is CASSSEESIYEQYF.

This clonotype has at least ten counts. The chain employs TRBV7-3 and TRBJ2-1, with 7 positions matching TRBD2. The CDR3 runs to 15 residues. Germline V CDR1 and CDR2: SGHTA, FQGTGA. Germline trimming cut 5 bases from V and 7 bases from J; bases unmatched to any gene: 11. CDR3 region: CASSPTGLSYNEQFF. CDR3 nucleotide sequence: TGTGCCAGCAGCCCGACGGGACTAAGCTATAATGAGCAGTTCTTC.

This clonotype was seen many times. The genes are TRBV10-2 and TRBJ2-1, with 7 positions matching TRBD2. Germline lookup yields CDR1 WSHSY and CDR2 SAAADI. Germline trimming cut 3 bases from V and 2 bases from J; bases unmatched to any gene: 7. This CDR3 contains 16 residues. CDR3 region: CASSDYAGVTYNEQFF. DNA of the CDR3: TGCGCCAGCAGTGATTACGCGGGGGTGACCTACAATGAGCAGTTCTTC.

This clonotype came up a few times. The chain employs TRBV4-2 and TRBJ2-2; perhaps D is TRBD1 or TRBD2 (5 bases each). Germline CDR1 and CDR2: LGHNA and YNFKEQ. V was shortened by 3 bases and J by 4 bases, with 12 bases between the two germline ends. The CDR3 contains 15 residues. CDR3 residues: CASSHRDLSTGELFF. For the CDR3, the DNA is TGTGCCAGCAGCCATCGGGACCTTAGCACCGGGGAGCTGTTTTTT.

This clonotype showed up just a few times. V gene TRBV4-1 combines with J gene TRBJ2-1, with 9 bases aligning to TRBD1. Trimming cost V 1 base and J 5 bases; bases outside gene matches: 6. The CDR3 totals 16 residues. The germline V gene has CDR1 MGHRA and CDR2 YSYEKL. CDR3 region: CASSQAGTGYDNEQFF. The CDR3 DNA sequence: TGCGCCAGCAGCCAAGCGGGGACAGGGTACGACAATGAGCAGTTCTTC.

At least ten counts were recorded for this clonotype. The CDR3 spells CSARLAGGRDTQYF. CDR3 nucleotide sequence: TGCAGTGCTAGGCTAGCGGGGGGCCGGGATACGCAGTATTTT. The chain employs TRBV20-1 and TRBJ2-3; 11 bases align to TRBD2. V dropped 3 bases and J dropped 6; count of bases not matched to a gene: 5. Germline V CDR1 and CDR2: DFQATT, SNEGSKA (reference sequence). This CDR3 is built from 14 residues.

This clonotype was observed a few times. The chain employs TRBV12-3 or TRBV12-4 and TRBJ1-2, with TRBD1 matching 10 bases. The CDR3 consists of 16 residues. The J segment lost 4 bases and the V segment lost 2 bases, leaving 7 bases of the junction unmatched. The DNA of the CDR3 is TGTGCCAGCAGTTTACTGACAGGGGGCGATGGCTATGGCTACACCTTC. Its translation is CASSLLTGGDGYGYTF.